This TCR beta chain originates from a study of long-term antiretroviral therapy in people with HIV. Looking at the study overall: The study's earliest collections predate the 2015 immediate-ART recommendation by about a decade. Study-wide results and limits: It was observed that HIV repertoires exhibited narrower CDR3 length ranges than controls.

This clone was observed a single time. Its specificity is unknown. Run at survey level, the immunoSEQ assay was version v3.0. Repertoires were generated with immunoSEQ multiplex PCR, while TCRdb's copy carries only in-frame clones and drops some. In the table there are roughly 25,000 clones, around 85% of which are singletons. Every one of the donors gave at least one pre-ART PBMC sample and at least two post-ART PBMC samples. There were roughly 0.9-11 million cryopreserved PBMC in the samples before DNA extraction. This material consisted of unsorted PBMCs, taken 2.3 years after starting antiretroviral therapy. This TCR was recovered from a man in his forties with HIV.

The CDR3: CASSLQLSSYNEQFF. The DNA of the CDR3 is TGTGCCAGCAGCTTGCAACTGAGCTCCTACAATGAGCAGTTCTTC. V and J are TRBV5-6 and TRBJ2-1; no clear D gene. The germline V and J ends were trimmed by 1 base and 0 bases, with 8 bases remaining between them. This CDR3 has 15 amino acids. Germline V lookup: CDR1 SGHDT, CDR2 YYEEEE.